This entry lists 26 T cell receptor beta chains sequenced from one sample in a study of CD8 T cells in Susac syndrome. The RNA, roughly 0.45 to 1 ug, was put through reverse transcription using random hexamers. TCRdb re-called the immunoSEQ multiplex PCR reads through MiXCR, storing one row per CDR3 protein. The data hold almost 450,000 distinct CDR3 sequences, with 85% observed a single time. Sequenced input: CD8+ T cells from PBMCs. All receptors come from a human donor with multiple sclerosis.

The chain recombines TRBV3-1 with TRBJ1-1; 9 nucleotides match TRBD1. Germline CDR1 and CDR2: LGHDT and YNNKEL (reference sequence). The V gene end was trimmed by 1 base and the J gene end by 5 bases; junction bases not matched to a gene: 8. There are 16 residues in the CDR3. The CDR3 is CASSQVVRDRDTEAFF. CDR3 DNA: TGTGCCAGCAGCCAAGTTGTAAGGGACAGGGATACTGAAGCTTTCTTT.

The rearrangement links TRBV11-2 to TRBJ2-1; D is uncertain. CDR1 is SGHAT and CDR2 is FQNNGV in the germline V gene. Between the trimmed V and J ends, which lost 3 bases and 9 bases, there was a span of 9 bases. The CDR3 runs 12 residues. CDR3 in DNA: TGTGCCAGCAGCTTGTCCCGAGGTGAGCAGTTCTTC. The encoded protein is CASSLSRGEQFF. The whole variable domain, remainder taken from reference TRBV11-2 and TRBJ2-1, is EAGVAQSPRYKIIEKRQSVAFWCNPISGHATLYWYQQILGQGPKLLIQFQNNGVVDDSQLPKDRFSAERLKGVDSTLKIQPAKLEDSAVYLCASSLSRGEQFFGPGTRLTVL.

J is TRBJ2-7 and V is TRBV6-2 or TRBV6-3; 9 nucleotides line up with TRBD1. CDR1 is MNHEY and CDR2 is SVGEGT in the germline V gene. The length of the CDR3 is 17 residues. The V segment lost 0 bases and the J segment 4 bases; nucleotides outside the gene matches: 10. CDR3 in amino acids: CASSYSAPGTGTYEQYF. The DNA of the CDR3 is TGTGCCAGCAGTTACTCGGCACCCGGGACAGGGACTTACGAGCAGTACTTC.

CDR3: CASSGTGGPWGAFF. CDR3 nucleotide sequence: TGTGCCAGCAGCGGGACAGGCGGCCCCTGGGGAGCTTTCTTT. The rearrangement uses TRBV11-2 and TRBJ1-1; 8 positions match TRBD1. The ends lost 5 bases at V and 10 bases at J; junction bases unmatched: 12. The CDR3 has 14 amino acids. Per germline, CDR1 SGHAT and CDR2 FQNNGV. Variable domain in full (rest from reference TRBV11-2 and TRBJ1-1): EAGVAQSPRYKIIEKRQSVAFWCNPISGHATLYWYQQILGQGPKLLIQFQNNGVVDDSQLPKDRFSAERLKGVDSTLKIQPAKLEDSAVYLCASSGTGGPWGAFFGQGTRLTVV.

The chain has TRBV24-1 and TRBJ2-2; no clear D. The V gene's germline CDR1 is KGHDR and CDR2 SFDVKD. V gave up 4 bases and J gave up 2 bases, with 4 bases separating them. This CDR3 is 13 amino acids long. The CDR3 region is CATSEPNTGELFF. Written as DNA, the CDR3 is TGTGCCACCAGTGAACCAAACACCGGGGAGCTGTTTTTT.

The CDR3 here is CASSLGVGLSYNEQFF. CDR3 DNA: TGCGCCAGCAGCTTGGGTGTCGGCCTCTCCTACAATGAGCAGTTCTTC. The chain combines TRBV5-1 with TRBJ2-1; the D is unclear. The CDR3 runs to 16 residues. V was clipped by 0 bases and J by 0 bases, with 10 bases between them. Per germline, CDR1 SGHRS and CDR2 YFSETQ.

V is TRBV20-1 and J is TRBJ2-1; 13 nucleotides align to TRBD2. The CDR3 extends over 16 amino acids. J gave up 6 bases and V 5 bases, and 10 bases lay outside the gene matches. From germline, CDR1 is DFQATT and CDR2 SNEGSKA (reference sequence). CDR3 sequence reads: CSASGTSGTLLNEQFF. Written as DNA, the CDR3 is TGCAGTGCTTCCGGGACTAGCGGGACCTTGCTCAATGAGCAGTTCTTC.

The count of this clonotype is one. This chain links TRBV19 with TRBJ1-1; possible D gene TRBD1, 5 bases. CDR1 is LNHDA, CDR2 SQIVND, per germline (reference sequence). V was trimmed by 10 bases and J by 2 bases, leaving 20 bases between them. This CDR3 comprises 15 residues. CDR3 sequence reads: CATRPLLGPNTEAFF. DNA of the CDR3: TGTGCCACCAGGCCCCTATTGGGACCCAACACTGAAGCTTTCTTT.

Only a few counts were recorded for this clonotype. The genes are TRBV6-5 and TRBJ1-1; no clear D. This CDR3 spans 14 amino acids. V lost 3 bases and J 4 bases, leaving 12 bases between the germline ends. Per the germline V gene, CDR1 is MNHEY and CDR2 is SVGAGI. Here the CDR3 DNA reads TGTGCCAGCAGTTATCCGGGGTGGGGCACTGAAGCTTTCTTT. This sequence encodes CASSYPGWGTEAFF.

The chain employs TRBV12-5 and TRBJ1-2; the D is unclear. Trimming cost V 1 base and J 3 bases, with 3 bases left between them. The CDR3 length is 12 residues. CDR1 is LGHNT, CDR2 FRNRAP, per germline. CDR3 loop: CASGLEYYGYTF. CDR3 bases: TGTGCTAGTGGTTTGGAATACTATGGCTACACCTTC.

The chain combines TRBV6-1 with TRBJ2-2; D gene ambiguous. CDR1 and CDR2 (germline): MNHNS, SASEGT. The germline V and J ends were trimmed by 0 bases and 6 bases, with 2 bases remaining between them. CDR3 length: 12 amino acids. This chain's CDR3 is CASSEAPGELFF. CDR3 nucleotide sequence: TGTGCCAGCAGTGAAGCTCCCGGGGAGCTGTTTTTT.

The CDR3 nucleotides read TGTGCCATCAACGGACTAGCGGACGGGGAGCTGTTTTTT. The encoded protein is CAINGLADGELFF. The V gene is TRBV10-3, the J gene TRBJ2-2; TRBD2 matches at 10 bases. In germline, CDR1 is ENHRY, CDR2 SYGVKD. The CDR3 is 13 amino acids. V shed 7 bases, J shed 7 bases, and the junction held 3 bases outside the gene matches.

V gene TRBV4-1 combines with J gene TRBJ2-7; tentative D call: TRBD2 (6 bases). CDR1 MGHRA and CDR2 YSYEKL come from the germline V gene. V was shortened by 5 bases and J by 0 bases, with 14 bases between the two germline ends. The CDR3 covers 15 residues. The CDR3 loop reads CASSEGLPSSYEQYF. DNA of the CDR3: TGCGCCAGCAGCGAAGGACTACCCAGCTCCTACGAGCAGTACTTC.

The chain joins TRBV10-3 to TRBJ1-1; possibly TRBD1 for D (5 bases). There are 13 residues in the CDR3. Trimming took off 6 bases at V and 0 bases at J, with 8 bases between the two ends. CDR1 is ENHRY and CDR2 is SYGVKD in the germline V gene. The CDR3 here is CAIRGVVNTEAFF. The CDR3 bases are TGTGCCATCAGGGGGGTGGTGAACACTGAAGCTTTCTTT.

The chain carries TRBV29-1 and TRBJ2-3; 10 bases are a match to TRBD1. Per the germline V gene, CDR1 is SQVTM and CDR2 is ANQGSEA. V lost 5 bases and J lost 1; bases outside the gene matches: 6. The length of the CDR3 is 15 residues. Here the CDR3 reads CSVQGGTGGTDTQYF. CDR3 DNA sequence: TGCAGCGTTCAGGGCGGGACAGGGGGCACAGATACGCAGTATTTT.

The table lists this clonotype with a count of one. The chain recombines TRBV5-4 with TRBJ1-1, with unresolved D. Germline CDR1 is SGHNT and CDR2 is YYREEE (reference sequence). The CDR3 length is 11 residues. V dropped 0 bases and J dropped 8 bases, with 5 bases sitting between them. CDR3 amino acids: CASSLESEAFF. CDR3 coding DNA: TGTGCCAGCAGCTTGGAGTCAGAAGCTTTCTTT.

The chain recombines TRBV3-1 with TRBJ1-1, with a tentative D call TRBD1 (6 bases). The V gene's germline CDR1 is LGHDT and CDR2 YNNKEL (reference sequence). The CDR3 is 16 residues long. V was cut by 1 base and J by 1 base, with 13 bases left in between. CDR3 nucleotides: TGTGCCAGCAGCCAAGGGTGGGGGGCCTGGAACACTGAAGCTTTCTTT. Amino acids: CASSQGWGAWNTEAFF.

The V gene is TRBV4-2, the J gene TRBJ1-2; no clear D. Per germline, CDR1 LGHNA and CDR2 YNFKEQ. CDR3 size: 16 residues. V was shortened by 0 bases and J by 8 bases, with 19 bases between the two germline ends. CDR3 in DNA: TGTGCCAGCAGCCAAGAGGCCATTTACCTAGCGCACGGCTACACCTTC. This translates into CASSQEAIYLAHGYTF.

The CDR3 here is CASSAGLAGITDTQYF. DNA for the CDR3: TGTGCCAGCAGCGCGGGACTAGCGGGGATCACAGATACGCAGTATTTT. The chain is built from TRBV7-9 and TRBJ2-3, with TRBD2 identical over 13 bases. Germline CDR1 SEHNR, CDR2 FQNEAQ (reference sequence). Germline trimming cut 5 bases from V and 2 bases from J; bases unmatched to any gene: 4. This CDR3 is built from 16 residues.

The gene calls are TRBV25-1 and TRBJ2-6; no clear D. Trimming left V 5 bases short and J 12 bases short, with 8 bases between. Germline loops: CDR1 MGHDK, CDR2 SYGVNS. The CDR3 extends over 11 amino acids. DNA of the CDR3: TGTGCCAGCAGTCGTGCGGCCGTCCTGACTTTC. As protein: CASSRAAVLTF.

The V and J genes are TRBV3-1 and TRBJ2-1; TRBD2 might be the D (7 bases). Germline V CDR1 and CDR2: LGHDT, YNNKEL (reference sequence). Trimming stripped 5 bases from V and 4 bases from J, with 15 bases between. The CDR3 loop spans 15 amino acids. The CDR3 loop reads CASSLDSGVYNEQFF. Here the CDR3 DNA reads TGTGCCAGCAGCTTGGACAGCGGGGTGTACAATGAGCAGTTCTTC.

This chain connects TRBV11-2 to TRBJ2-3; TRBD2 aligns across 7 bases. V lost 0 bases and J lost 5; bases outside the gene matches: 8. The CDR3 sequence is 16 residues long. Germline assignment: CDR1 SGHAT and CDR2 FQNNGV. In nucleotides, the CDR3 is TGTGCCAGCAGCTTAGATGGGGGGACTATCCAAGATACGCAGTATTTT. It is translated as CASSLDGGTIQDTQYF.

The chain couples TRBV28 to TRBJ2-7; TRBD2 agrees at 8 bases. Germline CDR1 MDHEN, CDR2 SYDVKM. Germline trimming cut 3 bases from V and 0 bases from J; bases unmatched to any gene: 4. This CDR3 contains 15 residues. CDR3 amino acids: CASSFGLAGSYEQYF. The CDR3 DNA reads as TGTGCCAGCAGTTTTGGTCTAGCGGGCTCCTACGAGCAGTACTTC.

The chain couples TRBV2 to TRBJ2-2, with TRBD2 as a possible D gene (6 bases). V gave up 11 bases and J gave up 0 bases, with 16 bases separating them. Per the germline V gene, CDR1 is SNHLY and CDR2 is FYNNEI. The CDR3 consists of 15 residues. The CDR3 loop reads CASSDWGANTGELFF. CDR3 sequence (DNA): TGTGCCTCCTCGGACTGGGGGGCGAACACCGGGGAGCTGTTTTTT.

The J gene is TRBJ2-7, the V gene TRBV4-1; 7 positions match TRBD1. The CDR3 has 17 amino acids. J lost 0 bases, V lost 0 bases, and 8 bases had no gene match. Germline V CDR1 and CDR2: MGHRA, YSYEKL. CDR3 amino acids: CASSQDGGQLSSYEQYF. The DNA for the CDR3 is TGCGCCAGCAGCCAAGATGGGGGACAGCTTAGCTCCTACGAGCAGTACTTC.

With regard to this clonotype: Compared with germline, one end of the junction differs, possibly owing to a read error. The genes are TRBV13 and TRBJ1-2; D gene uncertain. CDR1 is PRHDT and CDR2 is FYEKMQ in the germline V gene (reference sequence). The CDR3 is 10 amino acids. CDR3 sequence: CASSPNPGDF. The CDR3 nucleotides read TGTGCCAGCAGCCCCAACCCCGGGGACTTC.